The 3 T cell receptor beta chains presented below share a single source sample, sequenced in a study of T cells after yellow fever vaccination (dated by TCRdb to the late 2010s). The library came from 5' RACE. Sequencing was carried out with an Illumina NovaSeq 6000. The public reads were reprocessed in TCRdb via fastp at Q25 and MiXCR, keeping in-frame beta chains. Rows with one shared CDR3 protein collapse into an entry with the most common genes and DNA. The sample yields fewer than 350,000 distinct CDR3 sequences; 4% to 5.5% were counted once. The ten largest clones capture just under 20% of the sample. The meaning of the sample's treatment or condition label: live attenuated yellow fever vaccine strain. The starting material was PBMCs, obtained 15 days after the yellow fever booster vaccination. The receptors originated from a man younger than 35 who received the YFV17D yellow fever vaccine.

The table lists this clonotype with many counts. J is TRBJ2-1 and V is TRBV4-2, with a possible D match to TRBD1 (6 bases). Germline V CDR1 and CDR2: LGHNA, YNFKEQ. Between the trimmed V and J ends, which lost 10 bases and 0 bases, there was a span of 10 bases. The length of the CDR3 is 13 residues. The CDR3 DNA sequence: TGTGCCACAGGGACACTCTCCTACAATGAGCAGTTCTTC. Protein sequence: CATGTLSYNEQFF.

This clonotype was found a few times. The rearrangement uses TRBV20-1 and TRBJ2-3, with TRBD2 matching 15 bases. The CDR3 consists of 18 residues. Trimming at V came to 6 bases and at J to 2 bases, leaving 12 bases not matched to a gene. Germline-derived CDR1 and CDR2 are DFQATT and SNEGSKA (reference sequence). The CDR3 loop is CSARGPGLAGGTTDTQYF. CDR3 nucleotides: TGCAGTGCCAGGGGGCCGGGACTAGCGGGGGGAACCACAGATACGCAGTATTTT.

This clonotype was detected a few times. V and J are TRBV12-3 or TRBV12-4 and TRBJ2-3, with 8 bases identical to TRBD2. V gave up 5 bases and J gave up 0 bases; unmatched junction bases: 4. This CDR3 contains 15 residues. The CDR3 loop is CASSKRGFSTDTQYF. In DNA, the CDR3 is TGTGCCAGCAGTAAGCGGGGGTTTAGCACAGATACGCAGTATTTT.